These 14 T cell receptor beta chains originate from one sample sequenced in a study of T cells after yellow fever vaccination. TCRdb reanalysed the 5' RACE reads using MiXCR and keeps one entry per CDR3 protein. This sample has some 670,000 distinct CDR3 sequences, with 9% to 15% found just once. The sequences come from PBMCs, collected on the day of the yellow fever booster vaccination. The source is a man in his thirties or forties who received the YFV17D yellow fever vaccine.

This clonotype was detected many times. This chain links TRBV18 with TRBJ2-4; D call uncertain. V was shortened by 2 bases and J by 8 bases, with 10 bases between the two germline ends. This CDR3 is built from 13 residues. Per germline, CDR1 KGHSH and CDR2 LQKENI. CDR3 nucleotide sequence: TGTGCCAGCTCACCAGGAGACGACGACATTCAGTACTTC. Protein product: CASSPGDDDIQYF.

The chain uses TRBV30 and TRBJ1-2; D is undetermined. The CDR3 totals 11 residues. Germline assignment: CDR1 GTSNPN and CDR2 SVGIG (reference sequence). V was cut by 1 base and J by 8 bases, with 8 bases left in between. The CDR3 spells CAWSASEGYTF. As DNA, the CDR3 is TGTGCCTGGAGTGCTTCGGAGGGCTACACCTTC.

This clonotype was counted only a few times. The chain has TRBV18 and TRBJ1-5; a possible D gene is TRBD1 (6 bases). This CDR3 region has 14 residues. The V end lost 3 bases, the J end lost 4 bases, and 10 bases lay between the germline ends. Per the germline V gene, CDR1 is KGHSH and CDR2 is LQKENI. In DNA, the CDR3 is TGTGCCAGCTCACCTAGACAGGTGAATCAGCCCCAGCATTTT. Translation gives CASSPRQVNQPQHF. Combining the CDR3 with reference TRBV18 and TRBJ1-5 gives the whole variable domain NAGVMQNPRHLVRRRGQEARLRCSPMKGHSHVYWYRQLPEEGLKFMVYLQKENIIDESGMPKERFSAEFPKEGPSILRIQQVVRGDSAAYFCASSPRQVNQPQHFGDGTRLSIL.

The sample holds a few counts of this clonotype. V and J are TRBV9 and TRBJ2-7; 13 bases are shared with TRBD2. Germline CDR1 and CDR2: SGDLS and YYNGEE. J lost 4 bases, V lost 4 bases, and 5 bases had no gene match. This CDR3 has 15 amino acids. For the CDR3, the DNA is TGTGCCAGCAGCACGGGACTAGCGGGAAGGTACGAGCAGTACTTC. It is translated as CASSTGLAGRYEQYF.

The table lists this clonotype with a few counts. The chain recombines TRBV30 with TRBJ2-3; TRBD2 matches 7 bases. Trimming took 0 bases from V and 4 from J; bases not matched to a gene: 16. This CDR3 is built from 18 residues. Per the germline V gene, CDR1 is GTSNPN and CDR2 is SVGIG (reference sequence). The CDR3 loop is CAWSVPSKGRALADTQYF. Written as DNA, the CDR3 is TGTGCCTGGAGTGTTCCCTCTAAGGGGAGGGCCTTGGCAGATACGCAGTATTTT.

The chain recombines TRBV20-1 with TRBJ2-1; the D gene is possibly TRBD1 (6 bases). The V gene lost 1 base and the J gene lost 11 bases, with 18 bases spanning the gap. This CDR3 is 14 amino acids long. The germline gives CDR1 DFQATT, CDR2 SNEGSKA (reference sequence). CDR3 nucleotide sequence: TGCAGTGCTAGAGGGGGGCTAGTAGGGCCGAAGCAGTTCTTC. It encodes CSARGGLVGPKQFF.

This clonotype was detected a few times. The chain recombines TRBV15 with TRBJ2-5, with 14 nucleotides matching TRBD2. The CDR3 has 16 amino acids. The V and J ends lost 5 bases and 7 bases, in that order; junction bases with no gene match: 9. Germline-derived CDR1 and CDR2 are LNHNV and YYDKDF (reference sequence). In DNA form, the CDR3 reads TGTGCCACCAGCGTACCCGGGACTAGCGGGAGAGTGACCCAGTACTTC. This sequence encodes CATSVPGTSGRVTQYF.

This clonotype has at least ten counts. V and J are TRBV7-2 and TRBJ2-5, with 7 bases lining up with TRBD2. This CDR3 comprises 16 residues. The germline V gene has CDR1 SGHTA and CDR2 FQGNSA. V lost 7 bases and J lost 5; bases outside the gene matches: 16. This CDR3 is CASTLSGVMSTETQYF. In DNA, the CDR3 is TGTGCCAGCACCCTGAGCGGGGTCATGTCCACGGAGACCCAGTACTTC.

The rearrangement uses TRBV7-2 and TRBJ2-7; D call uncertain. The CDR3 spans 14 residues. The germline V and J ends were trimmed by 4 bases and 6 bases, with 16 bases remaining between them. Germline V gives CDR1 SGHTA, CDR2 FQGNSA. The CDR3 sequence is CASSSYTDRFEQYF. CDR3 DNA: TGTGCCAGCAGCTCATACACGGACCGTTTCGAGCAGTACTTC.

This clonotype turned up a few times. The J gene is TRBJ2-7, the V gene TRBV7-3; 13 nucleotides line up with TRBD2. With V trimmed by 4 bases and J by 6 bases, 3 bases remained unmatched. The CDR3 consists of 14 residues. CDR1 and CDR2 (germline): SGHTA, FQGTGA. For the CDR3, the DNA is TGTGCCAGCAGCTCGGGACTAGCGGGAAGCGAGCAGTACTTC. Residues: CASSSGLAGSEQYF.

The chain links TRBV5-1 to TRBJ2-2, with D perhaps given as TRBD1 or TRBD2 (6 bases each). This CDR3 comprises 17 residues. The V gene lost 4 bases and the J gene lost 3 bases, with 19 bases spanning the gap. Germline V gives CDR1 SGHRS, CDR2 YFSETQ. The CDR3 DNA follows: TGCGCCAGCAGCCCTAAACAGGGAGGATGGGACACCGGGGAGCTGTTTTTT. This codes for CASSPKQGGWDTGELFF.

The chain recombines TRBV6-4 with TRBJ2-2; no clear D. Trimming removed 2 bases from V and 4 bases from J, with 8 bases in between. Germline assignment: CDR1 MRHNA and CDR2 SNTAGT. This CDR3 region has 14 residues. The CDR3 loop reads CASSDSGVTGELFF. The DNA for the CDR3 is TGTGCCAGCAGTGACAGTGGGGTCACCGGGGAGCTGTTTTTT.

In its sample, this clonotype was seen a few times. The V gene is TRBV4-3, the J gene TRBJ2-7; weak D call: TRBD1 (6 bases). The CDR3 is 15 residues long. The germline gives CDR1 LGHNA, CDR2 YSLEER. The V end lost 1 base, the J end lost 9 bases, and 19 bases lay between the germline ends. The CDR3 reads CASSQVVTGQSSQYF. The CDR3 nucleotides read TGCGCCAGCAGCCAAGTCGTGACAGGTCAAAGTTCGCAGTACTTC.

The sample holds a few counts of this clonotype. The rearrangement joins TRBV5-1 to TRBJ2-7; D gene ambiguous. The CDR3 loop spans 11 amino acids. From germline, CDR1 is SGHRS and CDR2 YFSETQ. Trimming took 6 bases from V and 5 from J, leaving 9 bases between them. The CDR3: CASTFDHEQYF. The CDR3 bases are TGCGCCAGCACGTTCGACCACGAGCAGTACTTC.